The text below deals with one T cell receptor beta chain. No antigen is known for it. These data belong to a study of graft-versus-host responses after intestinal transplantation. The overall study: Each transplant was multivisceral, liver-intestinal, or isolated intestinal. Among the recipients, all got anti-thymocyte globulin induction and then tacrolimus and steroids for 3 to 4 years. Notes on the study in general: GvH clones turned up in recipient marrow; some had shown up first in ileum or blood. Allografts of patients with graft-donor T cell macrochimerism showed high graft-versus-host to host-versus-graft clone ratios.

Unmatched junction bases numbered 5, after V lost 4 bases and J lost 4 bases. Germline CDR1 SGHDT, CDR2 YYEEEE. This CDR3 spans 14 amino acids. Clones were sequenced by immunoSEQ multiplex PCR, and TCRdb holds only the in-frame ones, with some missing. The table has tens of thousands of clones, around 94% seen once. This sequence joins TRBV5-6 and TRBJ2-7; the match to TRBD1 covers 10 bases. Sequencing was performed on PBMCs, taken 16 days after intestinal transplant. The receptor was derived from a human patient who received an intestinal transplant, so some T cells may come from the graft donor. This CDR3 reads CASSPGTGVYEQYF. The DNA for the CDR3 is TGTGCCAGCAGCCCCGGGACAGGGGTTTACGAGCAGTACTTC.